This TCR beta chain derives from a study of graft-versus-host responses after intestinal transplantation (dated by TCRdb to the early 2020s). For the wider study: The transplants that recipients got were multivisceral, liver-intestinal, or isolated intestinal. Instead of going to the commercial service, samples from a few later patients were sequenced in-house on an Illumina MiSeq and processed with MiXCR. The cohort enrolled about two dozen intestinal transplant recipients including one retransplant, and a few patients lacking pretransplant specimens were excluded. Donor T cell macrochimerism was defined as a peak of at least 4% donor T cells among recipient peripheral blood mononuclear cells. Bulk TCR-beta CDR3 sequencing was used to track graft-versus-host and host-versus-graft alloreactive T cell clones in the graft, circulation and bone marrow after intestinal transplantation. Alloreactive clones were identified by sequencing pre-transplant mixed lymphocyte reaction products and comparing these products with unstimulated pre-transplant donor and recipient T cells. Every recipient was given anti-thymocyte globulin induction, followed by 2 to 3 years of maintenance tacrolimus and steroids. Points the paper makes about the study in general: GvH clones were found in recipient bone marrow, and some of the GvH clones appeared earlier in ileal mucosa or blood, which is consistent with an intestinal mucosal origin. Conclusions were limited by the relatively low number and heterogeneity of intestinal transplant patients. Early after transplant, peak levels of circulating GvH clones were found to be associated with declines in HvG clones. High GvH to HvG T cell clonal ratios were observed in the allografts of patients with donor T cell macrochimerism.

A note on this clone: Its antigen has not been determined. Per-nucleotide qualities are absent, and no much larger clonotype sits a single base away.

Taken with the paper, the label for time point translates to: cells obtained before transplantation from donor or recipient. CD3+CD4+ and CD3+CD8+ populations were FACS-sorted from unstimulated pre-transplant donor and recipient cells taken from spleen or lymph nodes. CDR1 and CDR2 are drawn from the germline V gene: SGHTA, FQGTGA. The cysteine opens and the phenylalanine closes a CDR3 of 20 amino acids. Here the CDR3 DNA is all that survives: 60 bases in frame from base 1. Germline trimming amounts to 5 bases on V and 4 bases on J, with 21 as the count of junction bases outside the gene matches. Library method: the immunoSEQ multiplex PCR assay. For most patients, genomic DNA was isolated with the Qiagen DNeasy Blood and Tissue Kit and shipped frozen to Adaptive Biotechnologies for TCR sequencing. For most patients, high-throughput TCR-beta CDR3 sequencing of genomic DNA was performed by Adaptive Biotechnologies. The source study handled its data this way. TCR sequencing data were retrieved from Adaptive's ImmunoSEQ software for 18 patients, whereas a few other patients were processed with MiXCR and VDJtools. CD4 versus CD8 sorting errors were corrected by removing sequences found in both subsets at a frequency ratio below 5:1. CDR3 nucleotide sequences shared between donor and recipient were removed because the origin of such sequences could not be assigned. Alloreactive clones required at least 2-fold expansion over unstimulated cells and minimum CFSE-low frequency of 0.002% (template counts) or 0.001% (read counts). Clones detected in sequenced pre-transplant spleen, lymph node, or MLR CFSE-low populations of the donor or recipient were defined as mappable. Cumulative frequency of alloreactive clones was calculated as a percentage of all sequences weighted by copy number. TCRdb took this table from immuneACCESS and kept in-frame rearrangements with V and J called. Such tables lack part of the clones; where checked against another copy, unresolved V genes explain under half of the gap, and the rest is unexplained. V and J calls and clone size are given by that table; D and trimming were obtained from the DNA. The sample has approximately 88,000 clones on record, roughly 90% of them singletons. The ten largest clones represent approximately 0.11% of the sample.

This receptor was taken from a human donor who received an intestinal transplant. This sample comprised unstimulated CD4+ T cells sorted from spleen or lymph node cells, obtained before intestinal transplant. The chain is made from TRBV7-3 and TRBJ2-1, and 9 junctional nucleotides match TRBD2. Read as DNA, the sequence is TGTGCCAGCAGCCCCGCCGGGGCGCGGGGGGGCCAGGAAGGTTACAATGAGCAGTTCTTC. It translates as CASSPAGARGGQEGYNEQFF.